This TCR beta chain was recovered during a study of diagnostic markers for celiac disease (TCRdb year 2020). CDR1 and CDR2, per the germline V gene, are KGHSH and LQKENI. Spanning cysteine to phenylalanine, the CDR3 consists of 15 amino acids. DNA was not recorded. Regarding this clonotype: Its target antigen remains unknown.

TCRdb lists the instrument as Illumina MiSeq. After the reads were reprocessed by TCRdb, one entry was made per CDR3 protein sequence, with no DNA. The sample's table lists a count of 5,000 or so distinct CDR3 sequences. Approximately 6% of the sample lies in the top ten. Source material: either unsorted cells or a sorted T cell fraction (not recorded which). This sequence uses TRBV18 and TRBJ2-7; TCRdb's D gene call, TRBD1, goes unchecked for lack of DNA. This receptor was taken from a human donor. This table probably holds off-target reads from a library built for another chain. The CDR3 sequence is CASSPRFLGVYEQYF.